This TCR beta chain was sequenced for a study of shared T cell receptors in the human thymus. Germline V gene sequence: CDR1 MDHEN, CDR2 SYDVKM. The CDR3 loop spans 12 amino acids. V dropped 5 bases and J dropped 5; count of bases not matched to a gene: 3. Clones were read by immunoSEQ multiplex PCR, and TCRdb kept only the in-frame ones, dropping some. The sample comprises hundreds of thousands of clones, approximately 90% of which are singletons, and approximately 0.01% rests with the top ten. The data were also submitted as part of a second study, on human thymus T cells. That source adds: Immunologically healthy infants in Finland undergoing congenital heart defect surgery were the donors. Resections obtained during corrective heart surgery supplied the thymus tissue. An apparent bias in V and J gene usage was seen in thymic and blood repertoires. Unrelated individuals reportedly shared highly overlapping thymic TCR repertoires.

Source material: thymocytes. The chain links TRBV28 to TRBJ2-7; 7 bases fit TRBD1. The clonotype was recovered from a boy in the first two years of life with a congenital heart defect. CDR3 in DNA: TGTGCCAGCAGTCGGACAGGCCACGAGCAGTACTTC. As protein: CASSRTGHEQYF.